This T cell receptor beta chain derives from a study of blood T cell repertoires in COVID-19 (dated by TCRdb to 2018 to 2021). In the study overall: Samples from collaborators originated in the United States, Italy and Spain and spanned both the acute and convalescent phases of COVID-19. A de-identified subject ID, COVID-19 status, age in years and sex were almost always included in the sample metadata. Subjects who had been exposed to COVID-19, were actively infected with it, or had recovered from it provided the deeply sampled blood TCRbeta repertoires that made up the dataset. The prospective study material was composed of cDNA or gDNA derived from T cells, B-cell-depleted T cells, or PBMCs. The repertoires were released in a freely available public database meant as a resource for research on the immune response to SARS-CoV-2. Where available, HLA class I and class II types were obtained from metadata supplied by the sample provider rather than from assay-based typing. Samples were obtained from the ongoing ImmuneRACE study (first 160 participants) and from about 1,300 subjects provided by 6 global collaborators. Study-level results and caveats: How much clinical and demographic metadata was included differed by source and by participant, and the metadata was provided uncurated.

At one collaborating source in Seattle, patients were enrolled during active infection and were followed longitudinally through the course of disease. The collaborating institutions used their own protocols to collect whole blood in K2EDTA tubes. For TCRbeta analysis, collaborators shipped samples as frozen whole blood, isolated PBMCs, or DNA extracted from either of those sample types. As for this clone: Its cognate antigen has yet to be identified. No base qualities exist here, and no much larger clone lies one base off it.

The immunoSEQ Assay, a bias-controlled multiplex PCR, was used to amplify TCRbeta CDR3 regions from genomic DNA. The authors' pipeline ran thus. Within the assay, amplification of reference gene primers was used to estimate how many nucleated cells each sample contained. Sequence reads were collapsed and filtered to measure the absolute abundance of every unique TCRbeta CDR3 rearrangement. For each sample, productive Simpson clonality was calculated as the square root of Simpson's diversity index across productive rearrangements. The source is immuneACCESS, and TCRdb retained only in-frame sequences with V and J called. Part of the clones is not carried over; for the studies checked, unresolved V genes explain less than half of this, and the remainder is unexplained. V, J and clone size are taken as reported in that table, and D and trimming were inferred from the DNA itself. The sample table holds tens of thousands of clones, of which 75% to 80% were seen once. The top ten constitute 6.3% of the sample.

As encoded in the germline V gene, CDR1 is SGHNT while CDR2 is YENEEA. After removal of 5 bases from V and 6 bases from J, the junction retains 9 bases not matched to a gene. The CDR3 sequence holds 15 residues, the cysteine and phenylalanine included. Just the 45-base CDR3 DNA is kept, in frame starting at base 1. The chain employs TRBV11-3 and TRBJ2-5, with TRBD1 matching 10 junction bases. The sequenced sample consisted of peripheral blood. This receptor was obtained from a man between 65 and 79 years old with COVID-19, enrolled during active disease. The encoded CDR3 is CASSPFGTGEKTQYF. The DNA sequence is as follows: TGTGCCAGCAGCCCATTTGGGACAGGGGAAAAGACCCAGTACTTC.